This T cell receptor (beta chain) was recovered during a study of CD8+ T cells in alopecia areata. Regarding the study as a whole: Significant decreases in scalp clonality and expanded CD8+ clones followed tofacitinib treatment. Among the cells sequenced in scalp samples are also the resident alphabeta T cells of normal skin.

On this clone: Its antigen remains unknown.

Noted treatment: oral pan-JAK inhibitor, 5-10 mg twice daily. Separation by sorting yielded CD4+ and CD8+ T cells from PBMCs. Once RNA had been extracted, it was reverse transcribed into cDNA to act as the sequencing template. This table comes from immunoSEQ multiplex PCR, and its TCRdb copy is limited to in-frame clones, with some not included. The sample shows around 170,000 clones, roughly 46% of them seen only once. There are 13 residues in the CDR3. Germline CDR1 SGHNT, CDR2 YYREEE (reference sequence). Between the trimmed V and J ends, which lost 0 bases and 6 bases, there was a span of 10 bases.

The chain links TRBV5-4 to TRBJ2-7; D is undetermined. This material consisted of CD8+ T cells sorted from blood, taken around week 54, from a patient treated with tofacitinib. The receptor's source is a human donor with alopecia areata. The chain's CDR3 is CASSLDLGSEQYF. The CDR3 nucleotides are TGTGCCAGCAGCTTGGATTTGGGATCCGAGCAGTACTTC.